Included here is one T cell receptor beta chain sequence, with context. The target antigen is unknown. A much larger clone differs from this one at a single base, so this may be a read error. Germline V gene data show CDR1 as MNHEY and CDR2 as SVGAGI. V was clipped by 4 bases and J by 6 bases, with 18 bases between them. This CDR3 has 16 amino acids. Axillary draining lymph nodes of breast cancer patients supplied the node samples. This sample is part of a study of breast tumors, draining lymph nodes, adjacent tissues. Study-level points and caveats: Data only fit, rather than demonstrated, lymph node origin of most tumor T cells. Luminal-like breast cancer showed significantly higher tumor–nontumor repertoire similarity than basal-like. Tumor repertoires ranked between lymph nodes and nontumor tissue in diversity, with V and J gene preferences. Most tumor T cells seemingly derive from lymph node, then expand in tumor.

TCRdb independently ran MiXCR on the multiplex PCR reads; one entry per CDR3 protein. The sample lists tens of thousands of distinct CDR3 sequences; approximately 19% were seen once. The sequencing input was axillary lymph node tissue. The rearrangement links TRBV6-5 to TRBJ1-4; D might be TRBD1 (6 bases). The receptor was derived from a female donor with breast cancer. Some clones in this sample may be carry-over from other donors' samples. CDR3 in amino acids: CASSCTFTGIHEKLFF. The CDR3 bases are TGTGCCAGCAGTTGCACCTTTACAGGGATCCATGAAAAACTGTTTTTT.